This TCR beta chain was identified during a study of identical twins. Germline CDR1 is MNHEY and CDR2 is SMNVEV (reference sequence). This CDR3 spans 14 amino acids. Trimming took off 7 bases at V and 1 base at J, with 12 bases between the two ends. Using its own MiXCR run on the 5' RACE reads, TCRdb lists one record per CDR3 protein. Of 700,000 or so distinct CDR3 sequences listed, approximately 22% are singletons. The sample also formed part of further work on T cells expressing NK-cell markers. That source adds: Each TCR beta repertoire originated in sorted T cells that were CD3+CD56+NKG2C+, CD3+CD56+NKG2C- or CD3+CD56-NKG2C+. Dominant NKG2C+ clonotype frequencies of about 1.0-8% of CD8+ T cells were measured in roughly 6 donors.

The material sequenced was PBMCs. The chain is built from TRBV27 and TRBJ2-3; D tentatively reads TRBD1 or TRBD2 (5 bases each). This clonotype was obtained from a woman aged 18-29 years in good health. CDR3 residues: CASIEGRGTDTQYF. The DNA for the CDR3 is TGTGCCAGCATAGAGGGCAGGGGCACAGATACGCAGTATTTT.